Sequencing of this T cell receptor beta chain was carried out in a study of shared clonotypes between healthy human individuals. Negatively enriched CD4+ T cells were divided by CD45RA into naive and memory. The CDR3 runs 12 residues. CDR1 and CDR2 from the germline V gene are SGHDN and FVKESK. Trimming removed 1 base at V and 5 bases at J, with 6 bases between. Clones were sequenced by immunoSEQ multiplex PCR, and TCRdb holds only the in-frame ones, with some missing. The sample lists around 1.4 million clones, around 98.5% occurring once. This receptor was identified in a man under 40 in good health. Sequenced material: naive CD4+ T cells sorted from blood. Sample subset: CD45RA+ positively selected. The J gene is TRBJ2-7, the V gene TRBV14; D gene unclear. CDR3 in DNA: TGTGCCAGCAGCCAAGCGGCGAACGAGCAGTACTTC. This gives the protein CASSQAANEQYF.